This T cell receptor (beta chain) was found in a study of CD8 T cells in Susac syndrome. An input of 0.5 to 1 ug of RNA was subjected to reverse transcription using random hexamers. TCRdb re-called the immunoSEQ multiplex PCR reads through MiXCR, storing one row per CDR3 protein. The sample consists of about 76,000 distinct CDR3 sequences, 91% of them appearing once. Germline V CDR1 and CDR2: LGHNT, FRNRAP. V lost 2 bases to trimming and J lost 8 bases, with 7 bases between them. The CDR3 covers 12 residues. The chain uses TRBV12-5 and TRBJ2-1; maybe TRBD2 (5 bases). The sample taken for sequencing was CD8+ T cells from PBMCs. The TCR was taken from a human donor with multiple sclerosis. The CDR3 sequence: CASGLLAHEQFF. CDR3 bases: TGTGCTAGTGGTTTGTTAGCGCATGAGCAGTTCTTC.